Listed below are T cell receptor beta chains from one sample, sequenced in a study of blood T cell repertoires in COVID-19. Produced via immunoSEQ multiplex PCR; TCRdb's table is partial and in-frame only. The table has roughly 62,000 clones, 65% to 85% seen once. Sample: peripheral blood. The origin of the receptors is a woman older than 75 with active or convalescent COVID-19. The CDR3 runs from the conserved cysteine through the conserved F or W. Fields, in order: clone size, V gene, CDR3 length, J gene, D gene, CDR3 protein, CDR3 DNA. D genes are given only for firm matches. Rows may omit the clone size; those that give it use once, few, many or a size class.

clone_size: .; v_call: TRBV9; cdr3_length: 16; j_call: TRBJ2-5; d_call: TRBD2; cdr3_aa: CASSPWSGGWGETQYF; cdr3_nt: TGTGCCAGCAGCCCATGGAGCGGGGGATGGGGGGAGACCCAGTACTTC
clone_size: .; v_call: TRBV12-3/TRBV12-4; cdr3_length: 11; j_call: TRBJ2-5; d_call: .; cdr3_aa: CASSYAETQYF; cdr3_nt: TGTGCCAGCAGTTACGCGGAGACCCAGTACTTC
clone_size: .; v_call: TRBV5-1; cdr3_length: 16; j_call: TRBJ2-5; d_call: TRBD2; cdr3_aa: CASSGGLADAGETQYF; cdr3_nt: TGCGCCAGCAGTGGAGGGCTAGCGGATGCCGGGGAGACCCAGTACTTC
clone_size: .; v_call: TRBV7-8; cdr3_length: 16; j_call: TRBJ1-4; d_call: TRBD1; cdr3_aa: CASSGNRGLSNEKLFF; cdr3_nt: TGTGCCAGCAGCGGAAACAGGGGGCTGTCTAATGAAAAACTGTTTTTT
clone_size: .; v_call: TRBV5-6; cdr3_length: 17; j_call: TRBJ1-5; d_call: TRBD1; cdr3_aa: CASSPGTGGYSNQPQHF; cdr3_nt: TGTGCCAGCAGCCCCGGGACAGGGGGTTATAGCAATCAGCCCCAGCATTTT
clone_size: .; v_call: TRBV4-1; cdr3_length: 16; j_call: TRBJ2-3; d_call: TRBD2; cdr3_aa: CASSQDVAGGADTQYF; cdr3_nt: TGCGCCAGCAGCCAAGATGTAGCGGGGGGGGCAGATACGCAGTATTTT
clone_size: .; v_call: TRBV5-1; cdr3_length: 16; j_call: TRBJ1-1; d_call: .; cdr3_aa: CASSLNVQALNTEAFF; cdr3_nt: TGCGCCAGCAGCTTGAACGTGCAGGCCTTGAACACTGAAGCTTTCTTT
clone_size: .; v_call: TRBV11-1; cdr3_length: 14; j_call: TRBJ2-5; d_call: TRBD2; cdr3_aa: CASSETSIGETQYF; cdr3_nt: TGTGCCAGCAGCGAGACTAGCATCGGAGAGACCCAGTACTTC
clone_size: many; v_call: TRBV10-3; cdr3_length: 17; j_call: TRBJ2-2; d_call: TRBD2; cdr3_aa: CAPGWTSGGAVTGELFF; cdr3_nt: TGTGCCCCCGGGTGGACTAGCGGGGGGGCGGTTACCGGGGAGCTGTTTTTT
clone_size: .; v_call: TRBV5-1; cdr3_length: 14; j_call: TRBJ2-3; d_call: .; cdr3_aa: CASSLDPGTDTQYF; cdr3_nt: TGCGCCAGCAGCTTGGATCCCGGCACAGATACGCAGTATTTT
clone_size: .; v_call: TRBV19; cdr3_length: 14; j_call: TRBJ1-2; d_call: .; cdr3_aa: CASSAGVGDYGYTF; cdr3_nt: TGTGCCAGTAGTGCGGGTGTGGGTGACTATGGCTACACCTTC
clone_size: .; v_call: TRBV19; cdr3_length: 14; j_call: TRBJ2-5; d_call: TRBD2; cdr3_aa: CASSMTSGMMTQYF; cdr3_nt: TGTGCCAGTAGTATGACTAGCGGGATGATGACCCAGTACTTC
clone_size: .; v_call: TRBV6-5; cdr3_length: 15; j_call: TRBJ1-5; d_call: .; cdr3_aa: CASRDSGVGNQPQHF; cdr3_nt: TGTGCCAGCAGGGACTCGGGGGTCGGTAATCAGCCCCAGCATTTT
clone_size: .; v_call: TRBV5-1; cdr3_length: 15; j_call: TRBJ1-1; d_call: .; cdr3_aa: CASRQQGGGDTEAFF; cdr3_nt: TGCGCCAGCAGACAACAGGGAGGGGGAGACACTGAAGCTTTCTTT
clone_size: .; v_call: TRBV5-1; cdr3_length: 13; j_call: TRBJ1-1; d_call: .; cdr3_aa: CASSLGRGEEAFF; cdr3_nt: TGCGCCAGCAGCTTGGGCAGGGGTGAGGAGGCTTTCTTT
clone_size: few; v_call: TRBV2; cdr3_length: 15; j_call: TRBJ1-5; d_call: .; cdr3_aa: CASSPIEQSNQPQHF; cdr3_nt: TGTGCCAGCAGTCCCATAGAACAGTCCAATCAGCCCCAGCATTTT
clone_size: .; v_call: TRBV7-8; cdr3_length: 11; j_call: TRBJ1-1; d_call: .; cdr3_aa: CASMGGTEAFF; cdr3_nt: TGTGCCAGCATGGGGGGAACTGAAGCTTTCTTT
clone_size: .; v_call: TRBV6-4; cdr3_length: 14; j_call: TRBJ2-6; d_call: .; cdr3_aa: CASSPGAGANVLTF; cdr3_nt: TGTGCCAGCAGTCCGGGGGCTGGGGCCAACGTCCTGACTTTC
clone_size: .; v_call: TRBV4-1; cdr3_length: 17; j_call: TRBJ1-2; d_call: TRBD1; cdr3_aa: CASSQGGPGQETYGYTF; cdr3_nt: TGCGCCAGCAGCCAAGGGGGACCGGGACAGGAGACTTATGGCTACACCTTC
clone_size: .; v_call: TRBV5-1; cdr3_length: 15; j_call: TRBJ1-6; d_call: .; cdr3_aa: CASSAQDGDNSPLHF; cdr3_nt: TGCGCCAGCAGCGCCCAGGACGGGGATAATTCACCCCTCCACTTT
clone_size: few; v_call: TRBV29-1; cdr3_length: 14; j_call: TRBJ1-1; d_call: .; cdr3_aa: CSVLRQNMNTEAFF; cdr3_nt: TGCAGCGTTCTCCGACAAAACATGAACACTGAAGCTTTCTTT
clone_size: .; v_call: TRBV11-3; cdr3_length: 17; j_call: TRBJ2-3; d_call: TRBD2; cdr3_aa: CASSRLAGHLGTDTQYF; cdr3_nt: TGTGCCAGCAGCCGACTAGCGGGGCATCTGGGCACAGATACGCAGTATTTT
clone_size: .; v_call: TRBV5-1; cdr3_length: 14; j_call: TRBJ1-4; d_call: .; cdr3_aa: CASSFGQMNEKLFF; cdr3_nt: TGCGCCAGCAGCTTTGGCCAGATGAATGAAAAACTGTTTTTT
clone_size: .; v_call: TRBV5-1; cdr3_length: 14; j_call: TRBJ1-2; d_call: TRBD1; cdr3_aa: CASSLAHRGQGYTF; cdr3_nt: TGCGCCAGCAGCTTGGCCCACAGGGGGCAAGGCTACACCTTC
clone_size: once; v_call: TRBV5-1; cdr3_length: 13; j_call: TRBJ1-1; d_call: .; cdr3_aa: CASSGGYRAEAFF; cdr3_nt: TGCGCCAGCAGCGGTGGATACAGGGCCGAAGCTTTCTTT
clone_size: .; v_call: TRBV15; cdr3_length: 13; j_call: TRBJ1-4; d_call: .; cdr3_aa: CATARSANEKLFF; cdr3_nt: TGTGCCACCGCCCGCTCGGCTAATGAAAAACTGTTTTTT
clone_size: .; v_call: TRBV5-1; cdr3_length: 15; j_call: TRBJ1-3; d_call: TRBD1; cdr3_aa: CASRATGSPRGTIYF; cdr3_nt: TGCGCCAGCAGAGCGACAGGGAGCCCAAGGGGCACCATATATTTT
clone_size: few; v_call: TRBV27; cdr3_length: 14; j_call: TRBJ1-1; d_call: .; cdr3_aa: CASSLYEGMAEAFF; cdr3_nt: TGTGCCAGCAGTTTATATGAGGGAATGGCTGAAGCTTTCTTT
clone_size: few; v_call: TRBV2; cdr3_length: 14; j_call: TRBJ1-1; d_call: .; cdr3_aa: CASSGSRENTEAFF; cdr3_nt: TGTGCCAGCAGTGGGAGCAGGGAGAACACTGAAGCTTTCTTT
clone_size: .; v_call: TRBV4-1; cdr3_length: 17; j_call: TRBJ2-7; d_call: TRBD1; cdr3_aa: CASSQGLRDRITYEQYF; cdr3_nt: TGCGCCAGCAGCCAAGGCCTAAGGGACAGGATCACCTACGAGCAGTACTTC
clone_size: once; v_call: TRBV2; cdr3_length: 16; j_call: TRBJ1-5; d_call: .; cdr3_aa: CASSVGLPGGNQPQHF; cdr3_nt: TGTGCCAGCAGTGTCGGGCTCCCGGGGGGCAATCAGCCCCAGCATTTT
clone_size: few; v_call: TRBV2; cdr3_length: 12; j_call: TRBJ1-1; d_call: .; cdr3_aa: CASRISSSEAFF; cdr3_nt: TGTGCCAGCAGGATAAGTTCCAGTGAAGCTTTCTTT
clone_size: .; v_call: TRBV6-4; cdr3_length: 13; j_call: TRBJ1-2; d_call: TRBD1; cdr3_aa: CAGTGEASYGYTF; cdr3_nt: TGTGCCGGGACAGGGGAGGCCAGCTATGGCTACACCTTC
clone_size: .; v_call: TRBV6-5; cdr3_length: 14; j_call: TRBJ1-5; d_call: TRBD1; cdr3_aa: CASMGQGLNQPQHF; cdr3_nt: TGTGCCAGCATGGGACAGGGGTTAAATCAGCCCCAGCATTTT
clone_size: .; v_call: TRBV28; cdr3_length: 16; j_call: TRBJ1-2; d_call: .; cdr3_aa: CASSSASQPVNYGYTF; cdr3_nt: TGTGCCAGCAGTTCGGCGTCACAGCCGGTAAACTATGGCTACACCTTC
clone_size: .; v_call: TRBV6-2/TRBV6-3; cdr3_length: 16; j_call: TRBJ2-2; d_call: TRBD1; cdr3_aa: CASSYSLSGGSGELFF; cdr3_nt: TGTGCCAGCAGTTACTCCCTATCAGGGGGCTCCGGGGAGCTGTTTTTT
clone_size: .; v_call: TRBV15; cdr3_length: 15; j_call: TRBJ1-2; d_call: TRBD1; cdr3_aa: CATSRDLTGGYGYTF; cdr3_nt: TGTGCCACCAGCAGAGATCTGACAGGGGGCTATGGCTACACCTTC
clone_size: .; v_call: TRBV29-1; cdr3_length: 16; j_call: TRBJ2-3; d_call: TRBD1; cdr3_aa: CSVESRTGSNPDTQYF; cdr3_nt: TGCAGCGTTGAGTCCCGGACAGGGAGTAACCCAGATACGCAGTATTTT
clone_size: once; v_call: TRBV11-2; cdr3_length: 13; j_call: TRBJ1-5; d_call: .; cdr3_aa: CASSLQGDQPQHF; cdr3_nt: TGTGCCAGCAGCTTGCAGGGCGATCAGCCCCAGCATTTT
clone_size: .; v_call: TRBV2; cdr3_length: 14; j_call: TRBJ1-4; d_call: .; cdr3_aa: CASRDGGFGEKLFF; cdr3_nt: TGTGCCAGCAGAGACGGGGGTTTCGGTGAAAAACTGTTTTTT
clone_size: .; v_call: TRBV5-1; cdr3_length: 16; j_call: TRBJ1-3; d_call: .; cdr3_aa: CASSLGAGMSGNTIYF; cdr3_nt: TGCGCCAGCAGCTTGGGGGCAGGGATGTCTGGAAACACCATATATTTT
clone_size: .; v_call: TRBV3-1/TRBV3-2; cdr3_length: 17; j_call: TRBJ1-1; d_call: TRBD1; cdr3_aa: CASSQPRQGRGGTEAFF; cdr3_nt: TGTGCCAGCAGCCAACCTCGACAGGGAAGGGGAGGAACTGAAGCTTTCTTT
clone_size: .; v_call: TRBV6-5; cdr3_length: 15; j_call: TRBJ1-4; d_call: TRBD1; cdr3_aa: CASSSGQGKAEKLFF; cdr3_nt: TGTGCCAGCAGTTCCGGACAGGGCAAGGCCGAAAAACTGTTTTTT
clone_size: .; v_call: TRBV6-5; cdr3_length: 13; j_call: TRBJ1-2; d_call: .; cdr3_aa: CASRIDRQYGYTF; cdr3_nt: TGTGCCAGCCGTATAGACAGGCAATATGGCTACACCTTC
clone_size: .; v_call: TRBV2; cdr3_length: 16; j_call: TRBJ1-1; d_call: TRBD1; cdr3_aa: CASLTSGTGMETEAFF; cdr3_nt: TGTGCCAGCCTAACGTCCGGGACAGGGATGGAGACTGAAGCTTTCTTT
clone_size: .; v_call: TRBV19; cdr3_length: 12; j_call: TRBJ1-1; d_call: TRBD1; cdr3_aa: CASSTRTGEAFF; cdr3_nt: TGTGCCAGTAGTACCCGGACAGGAGAAGCTTTCTTT
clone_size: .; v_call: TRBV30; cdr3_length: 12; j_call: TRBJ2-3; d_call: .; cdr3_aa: CALITGSDTQYF; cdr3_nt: TGTGCCTTGATAACAGGGTCAGATACGCAGTATTTT
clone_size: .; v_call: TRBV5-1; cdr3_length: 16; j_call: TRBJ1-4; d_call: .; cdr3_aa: CASSLRQLATNEKLFF; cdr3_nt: TGCGCCAGCAGCTTGCGACAACTCGCAACTAATGAAAAACTGTTTTTT